This paragraph covers one T cell receptor (beta chain) sequence. The antigen it binds to is not known. No base quality values were provided; no much bigger clone lies one nucleotide off. The collaborating institutions used their own protocols to collect whole blood in K2EDTA tubes. For TCRbeta analysis, collaborator samples were shipped as frozen whole blood, as isolated PBMCs, or as DNA extracted from either sample type. This entry comes from a study of blood T cell repertoires in COVID-19 (dated by TCRdb to about 2020). Study-level background: Samples from collaborators originated in the United States, Italy and Spain and spanned both the acute and convalescent phases of COVID-19. The material from the prospective study consisted of cDNA or gDNA derived from T cells, B-cell-depleted T cells, or PBMCs. Subjects who had been exposed to COVID-19, were actively infected with it, or had recovered from it provided the deeply sampled blood TCRbeta repertoires that made up the dataset. A freely available public database, intended as a resource for researchers studying the immune response to SARS-CoV-2, is where the repertoires were released. The samples were drawn from the first 160 participants of the ongoing ImmuneRACE study and from 1,254 subjects provided by 6 global collaborators. The sample metadata nearly always contained a de-identified subject ID, COVID-19 status, age in years and sex. Where available, HLA class I and class II types were obtained from metadata supplied by the sample provider rather than from assay-based typing.

The immunoSEQ Assay, a bias-controlled multiplex PCR, was used to amplify TCRbeta CDR3 regions from genomic DNA. The authors' pipeline ran thus. Nucleated cell counts per sample were estimated from amplification of reference gene primers within the assay. To quantify the absolute abundance of each unique TCRbeta CDR3 rearrangement, sequence reads were collapsed and filtered. For each sample, productive Simpson clonality was calculated by taking the square root of Simpson's diversity index across productive rearrangements. TCRdb obtained this table from immuneACCESS and retained in-frame rearrangements with V and J assigned. These tables miss some clones; where compared with another copy, unresolved V genes account for less than half of the shortfall, and the remainder is unexplained. The D gene and trimming were derived from the DNA, and the V and J assignments and clone size from that table. This sample gives around 99,000 clones in total; over 65% of them show up just once. The top ten clonotypes cover about 20% of the sample.

Germline trimming: 2 bases from V, 8 bases from J; junction bases outside gene matches: 5. The CDR3 spans 15 residues, from the cysteine through the phenylalanine. The only DNA kept is the CDR3, 45 bases in frame from the first base. Based on the germline V gene, the CDR1 and CDR2 sequences are SGHRS and YFSETQ. Overall study outcomes, separate from this receptor: The amount of clinical and demographic metadata varied by source and participant and was provided uncurated.

The sequence was collected from a woman aged 55-69 years with acute or convalescent COVID-19. The chain is made from TRBV5-1 and TRBJ1-6, with TRBD1 identical over 9 junction bases. Sequencing was carried out using peripheral blood. The DNA sequence is TGCGCCAGCAGCTTACGGACAGGGGCTGATTCACCCCTCCACTTT. Its coded protein is CASSLRTGADSPLHF. Outside the CDR3, residues come from the reference TRBV5-1 and TRBJ1-6 proteins, so the full variable domain is: KAGVTQTPRYLIKTRGQQVTLSCSPISGHRSVSWYQQTPGQGLQFLFEYFSETQRNKGNFPGRFSGRQFSNSRSEMNVSTLELGDSALYLCASSLRTGADSPLHFGNGTRLTVT.